One and the same sample provided the 27 T cell receptor beta chains below, sequenced in a study of shared clonotypes between healthy human individuals. The method was immunoSEQ multiplex PCR; TCRdb's version includes in-frame clones alone and lacks a portion of them. The sample lists 2.3 million or so clones, 85% to 95% seen once, with 0.3% to 0.4% in the top ten. The specimen sequenced was naive CD4+ T cells from PBMCs. Subset of the sample: CD45RA+ positively selected. The source is a man aged 18 to 30 in good health. Some clones in this sample may be carry-over from other donors' samples.

This chain joins TRBV7-9 and TRBJ2-1; D is unresolved. The germline V gene encodes CDR1 SEHNR and CDR2 FQNEAQ (reference sequence). Trimming took off 1 base at V and 11 bases at J, with 6 bases between the two ends. CDR3 length equals 11 residues. Here the CDR3 DNA reads TGTGCCAGCAGCTTAGAGGCCCAGCAGTTCTTC. This gives the protein CASSLEAQQFF. The full variable domain, in which reference TRBV7-9 and TRBJ2-1 provide the parts outside the CDR3, is DTGVSQNPRHKITKRGQNVTFRCDPISEHNRLYWYRQTLGQGPEFLTYFQNEAQLEKSRLLSDRFSAERPKGSFSTLEIQRTEQGDSAMYLCASSLEAQQFFGPGTRLTVL.

V is TRBV28 and J is TRBJ1-5; weak D call: TRBD1 (5 bases). Germline V gives CDR1 MDHEN, CDR2 SYDVKM. V was trimmed by 5 bases and J by 0 bases, leaving 14 bases between them. This CDR3 region has 16 residues. CDR3 in amino acids: CASSPGTYYSNQPQHF. The CDR3 region has the DNA TGTGCCAGCAGTCCCGGGACTTATTATAGCAATCAGCCCCAGCATTTT.

V and J are TRBV19 and TRBJ1-1; 9 positions agree with TRBD1. The CDR3 consists of 14 residues. After removal of 7 bases from V and 3 bases from J, the junction contained 6 bases not matched to a gene. The germline CDR1 and CDR2 sequences are LNHDA and SQIVND (reference sequence). The CDR3 DNA follows: TGTGCCAGTAACACTGGACAGGGGCACACTGAAGCTTTCTTT. Its protein is CASNTGQGHTEAFF.

J is TRBJ1-1 and V is TRBV5-1, with unresolved D. CDR3 length: 15 residues. The germline gives CDR1 SGHRS, CDR2 YFSETQ. V was trimmed by 2 bases and J by 1 base, leaving 12 bases between them. The CDR3 is CASSFAAQTNTEAFF. Here the CDR3 DNA reads TGCGCCAGCAGCTTCGCAGCACAAACGAACACTGAAGCTTTCTTT.

This chain connects TRBV18 to TRBJ2-7, with 12 positions matching TRBD2. CDR1 and CDR2 from the germline V gene are KGHSH and LQKENI. V was clipped by 6 bases and J by 2 bases; unmatched bases: 5. This CDR3 has 15 residues. The CDR3 nucleotides read TGTGCCAGCTCCCAACTAGCGGGAGGAACCTACGAGCAGTACTTC. This encodes CASSQLAGGTYEQYF.

Notes on this clone: Within the sample, other DNA sequences also encode this same CDR3. The chain carries TRBV2 and TRBJ1-5; no reliable D call. The CDR3 contains 15 residues. CDR1 SNHLY and CDR2 FYNNEI come from the germline V gene. V lost 1 base and J lost 0, with 7 bases in between. The CDR3 loop is CASSEGQTSNQPQHF. The CDR3, as DNA: TGTGCCAGCAGTGAAGGACAAACTAGCAATCAGCCCCAGCATTTT.

V usage is TRBV25-1 and J usage is TRBJ2-3, with 13 bases matching TRBD2. The CDR3 is made up of 14 amino acids. Per the germline V gene, CDR1 is MGHDK and CDR2 is SYGVNS. With V trimmed by 8 bases and J by 3 bases, 2 bases remained unmatched. CDR3 protein: CASGTSGKTDTQYF. The CDR3 DNA sequence: TGTGCCAGCGGGACTAGCGGGAAAACAGATACGCAGTATTTT.

The V gene is TRBV5-5, the J gene TRBJ1-2, with a weak D call TRBD1 (6 bases). Trimming left V 6 bases short and J 4 bases short, with 13 bases between. This CDR3 region has 13 residues. The germline V gene encodes CDR1 SGHKS and CDR2 YYEKEE (reference sequence). Here the CDR3 DNA reads TGTGCCAGCAATACAGGGATTTCCTATGGCTACACCTTC. Residues: CASNTGISYGYTF. The entire variable domain, with the rest obtained from reference TRBV5-5 and TRBJ1-2, is as follows: DAGVTQSPTHLIKTRGQQVTLRCSPISGHKSVSWYQQVLGQGPQFIFQYYEKEERGRGNFPDRFSARQFPNYSSELNVNALLLGDSALYLCASNTGISYGYTFGSGTRLTVV.

The chain carries TRBV18 and TRBJ1-2; D not resolved. Trimming removed 0 bases from V and 4 bases from J, with 12 bases in between. Per the germline V gene, CDR1 is KGHSH and CDR2 is LQKENI. The CDR3 has 15 residues. CDR3 residues: CASSPPSMGSYGYTF. The CDR3 DNA sequence: TGTGCCAGCTCACCACCGTCGATGGGAAGCTATGGCTACACCTTC.

The chain joins TRBV27 to TRBJ2-5; 15 nucleotides match TRBD2. The germline V gene has CDR1 MNHEY and CDR2 SMNVEV (reference sequence). This CDR3 comprises 16 residues. The J segment lost 7 bases and the V segment lost 4 bases, leaving 7 bases of the junction unmatched. The chain's CDR3 is CASSSGLAGGPVTQYF. Here the CDR3 DNA reads TGTGCCAGCAGTTCAGGACTAGCGGGAGGGCCGGTGACCCAGTACTTC.

Details on this clone: The identical CDR3 is also encoded by other nucleotide sequences in the sample. CDR3 amino acids: CASSLGGTDYGYTF. In nucleotides, the CDR3 is TGTGCCAGCAGCTTGGGAGGTACCGACTATGGCTACACCTTC. The V gene is TRBV7-9, the J gene TRBJ1-2, with D uncertain. With 3 bases removed from V and 3 bases from J, the gap between germline ends came to 11 bases. The length of the CDR3 is 14 residues. The germline V gene encodes CDR1 SEHNR and CDR2 FQNEAQ (reference sequence).

This clone appeared a single time. The CDR3 reads CASSPLGGARNEKLFF. Written as DNA, the CDR3 is TGTGCCAGCAGCCCCCTGGGGGGGGCGAGGAATGAAAAACTGTTTTTT. The J gene is TRBJ1-4, the V gene TRBV7-9; tentatively, D is TRBD1 (6 bases). This CDR3 is 16 amino acids long. V shed 5 bases and J shed 5 bases, with 18 bases lying between them. The germline V gene encodes CDR1 SEHNR and CDR2 FQNEAQ (reference sequence).

The chain joins TRBV6-5 to TRBJ2-5, with a possible D match to TRBD1 (6 bases). Trimming removed 9 bases at V and 4 bases at J, with 18 bases between. The CDR3 is made up of 14 amino acids. Germline V gene sequence: CDR1 MNHEY, CDR2 SVGAGI. CDR3 nucleotide sequence: TGTGCCAGTCACGACAGGTTGGGGCGAGAGACCCAGTACTTC. Translation gives CASHDRLGRETQYF.

The chain carries TRBV5-5 and TRBJ1-2; D is unresolved. This CDR3 has 15 residues. Germline lookup yields CDR1 SGHKS and CDR2 YYEKEE (reference sequence). Trimming removed 1 base at V and 4 bases at J, with 14 bases between. CDR3 in amino acids: CASSLSVALSYGYTF. The CDR3 DNA sequence: TGTGCCAGCAGCTTGTCCGTGGCGTTATCCTATGGCTACACCTTC.

V and J are TRBV7-3 and TRBJ2-1; D gene uncertain. Per germline, CDR1 SGHTA and CDR2 FQGTGA. The length of the CDR3 is 16 residues. Trimming removed 2 bases from V and 2 bases from J, with 13 bases in between. CDR3 DNA sequence: TGTGCCAGCAGCTTATATGCGAGTTTGGCCTACAATGAGCAGTTCTTC. This gives the protein CASSLYASLAYNEQFF.

The chain is built from TRBV28 and TRBJ2-3; 10 bases fit TRBD2. This CDR3 contains 15 residues. After removal of 6 bases from V and 5 bases from J, the junction contained 8 bases not matched to a gene. Germline lookup yields CDR1 MDHEN and CDR2 SYDVKM. DNA for the CDR3: TGTGCCAGCAGCCTAGCGGGAGTTGGGGAAGATACGCAGTATTTT. Protein sequence: CASSLAGVGEDTQYF.

The rearrangement links TRBV11-2 to TRBJ2-3; D uncertain. Per the germline V gene, CDR1 is SGHAT and CDR2 is FQNNGV. V gave up 1 base and J gave up 5 bases, with 13 bases separating them. The length of the CDR3 is 15 residues. The CDR3 loop reads CASSLASRLLDTQYF. The CDR3 coding sequence is TGTGCCAGCAGCTTAGCCTCGAGGCTTCTAGATACGCAGTATTTT.

The chain is built from TRBV20-1 and TRBJ1-1; unclear D gene. The CDR3 is made up of 11 amino acids. Germline lookup yields CDR1 DFQATT and CDR2 SNEGSKA (reference sequence). V lost 6 bases to trimming and J lost 6 bases, with 11 bases between them. The CDR3 region is CSAELGPEAFF. DNA for the CDR3: TGCAGTGCCGAGTTAGGGCCTGAAGCTTTCTTT.

Remarks on this clone: The sample contains more than one DNA sequence encoding this CDR3. The chain recombines TRBV2 with TRBJ2-2, with TRBD2 matching over 7 bases. This CDR3 contains 13 residues. Unmatched junction bases numbered 4, after V lost 8 bases and J lost 4 bases. Germline loops: CDR1 SNHLY, CDR2 FYNNEI. CDR3 sequence (DNA): TGTGCCAGCCGGACTAGTGGCACCGGGGAGCTGTTTTTT. Amino acids: CASRTSGTGELFF.

Worth noting for this clone: Other DNA sequences in this sample translate to the same CDR3. The genes are TRBV5-1 and TRBJ2-7; D tentatively fits TRBD1 or TRBD2 (5 bases each). This CDR3 is built from 13 residues. The V gene's germline CDR1 is SGHRS and CDR2 YFSETQ. V lost 0 bases, J lost 4 bases, and 8 bases lay in between. CDR3 in DNA: TGCGCCAGCAGCTTGGGGGGGAAGTACGAGCAGTACTTC. Residues: CASSLGGKYEQYF.

The rearrangement uses TRBV7-9 and TRBJ2-1, with 10 positions matching TRBD2. V was clipped by 5 bases and J by 1 base; unmatched bases: 11. From germline, CDR1 is SEHNR and CDR2 FQNEAQ (reference sequence). This CDR3 spans 18 amino acids. As DNA, the CDR3 is TGTGCCAGCAGCCCAATCGCTAGCGGGAGAGGTTCCTACAATGAGCAGTTCTTC. Its protein product is CASSPIASGRGSYNEQFF.

J is TRBJ1-1 and V is TRBV7-9, with TRBD1 identical over 8 bases. The CDR3 is 14 amino acids. Germline CDR1 reads SEHNR; CDR2 reads FQNEAQ (reference sequence). The J segment lost 7 bases and the V segment lost 5 bases, leaving 9 bases of the junction unmatched. CDR3 coding DNA: TGTGCCAGCAGCAAAAGACAGGGGTCTTTTGAAGCTTTCTTT. Translating gives CASSKRQGSFEAFF.

This rearrangement joins TRBV7-8 to TRBJ2-1; 7 bases are shared with TRBD2. Germline-derived CDR1 and CDR2 are SGHVS and FQNEAQ. This CDR3 has 17 amino acids. V trimming: 4 bases; J trimming: 2 bases; junction bases outside the gene matches: 11. DNA for the CDR3: TGTGCCAGCAGCTCCGCCCCGGGACTAATCACCTACAATGAGCAGTTCTTC. The encoded protein is CASSSAPGLITYNEQFF.

The genes are TRBV4-2 and TRBJ2-3, with 11 nucleotides matching TRBD2. The CDR3 contains 17 residues. The V gene's germline CDR1 is LGHNA and CDR2 YNFKEQ. J lost 2 bases, V lost 4 bases, and 8 bases had no gene match. CDR3 protein: CASSPGTSGPLTDTQYF. CDR3 nucleotides: TGTGCCAGCAGCCCTGGGACTAGCGGTCCCCTCACAGATACGCAGTATTTT.

The chain links TRBV5-4 to TRBJ2-2; D perhaps matches TRBD2 (5 bases). Germline V gives CDR1 SGHNT, CDR2 YYREEE (reference sequence). The V end was cut by 0 bases, the J end by 8 bases, with 11 bases between. The CDR3 has 14 amino acids. Here the CDR3 DNA reads TGTGCCAGCAGCTTGGCCGCGAGGGAGGGGGAGCTGTTTTTT. Translation: CASSLAAREGELFF. Full variable domain (outside the CDR3, taken from reference TRBV5-4 and TRBJ2-2): ETGVTQSPTHLIKTRGQQVTLRCSSQSGHNTVSWYQQALGQGPQFIFQYYREEENGRGNFPPRFSGLQFPNYSSELNVNALELDDSALYLCASSLAAREGELFFGEGSRLTVL.

The chain combines TRBV9 with TRBJ2-6; no definite D call. CDR1 is SGDLS and CDR2 is YYNGEE in the germline V gene. The V and J ends lost 4 bases and 1 base respectively, with 6 bases between them. This CDR3 region has 14 residues. The CDR3 reads CASSLGSGANVLTF. The CDR3 coding sequence is TGTGCCAGCAGCTTGGGTTCTGGGGCCAACGTCCTGACTTTC.

The gene calls are TRBV4-2 and TRBJ1-2; tentatively, D is TRBD1 (5 bases). Germline CDR1 and CDR2: LGHNA and YNFKEQ. The V and J ends lost 2 bases and 5 bases respectively, with 12 bases between them. The CDR3 extends over 14 amino acids. The CDR3 nucleotides read TGTGCCAGCAGCCAACCACAGGAGGGGTATGGCTACACCTTC. Protein product: CASSQPQEGYGYTF.